This TCR beta chain was profiled in a study of Graves' ophthalmopathy and Graves' hyperthyroidism. Amplified material comprised TCR beta CDR3 regions derived from RNA transcripts. HTBI primers were used in a first-round RT-PCR, which preceded a second-round multiplex PCR. MiXCR, run by TCRdb on the multiplex PCR reads, gives a single entry per CDR3 protein. The sample lists about 600,000 distinct CDR3 sequences; approximately 35% were seen once. This clonotype showed up just a few times. V lost 4 bases, J lost 0 bases, and 13 bases lay in between. The CDR3 consists of 16 residues. Germline CDR1 and CDR2: SGHDT and YYEEEE.

This receptor was identified in an adult man with Graves' hyperthyroidism. The sample comprised peripheral blood or thyroid tissue (not recorded which). The chain recombines TRBV5-6 with TRBJ2-2, with D unclear. The CDR3 bases are TGTGCCAGCAGCCCGTCCGGCCCTCCGAACACCGGGGAGCTGTTTTTT. This encodes CASSPSGPPNTGELFF. The complete variable domain, with remaining parts taken from reference TRBV5-6 and TRBJ2-2, reads DAGVTQSPTHLIKTRGQQVTLRCSPKSGHDTVSWYQQALGQGPQFIFQYYEEEERQRGNFPDRFSGHQFPNYSSELNVNALLLGDSALYLCASSPSGPPNTGELFFGEGSRLTVL.